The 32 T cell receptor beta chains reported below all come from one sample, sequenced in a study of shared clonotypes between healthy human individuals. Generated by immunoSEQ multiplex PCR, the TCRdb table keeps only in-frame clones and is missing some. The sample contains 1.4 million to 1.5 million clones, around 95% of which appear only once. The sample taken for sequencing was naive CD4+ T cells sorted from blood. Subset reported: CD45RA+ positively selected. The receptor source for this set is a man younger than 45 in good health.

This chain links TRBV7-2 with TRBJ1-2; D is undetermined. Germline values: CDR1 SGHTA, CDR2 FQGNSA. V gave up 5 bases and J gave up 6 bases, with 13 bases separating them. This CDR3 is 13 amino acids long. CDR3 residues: CASSRPLGHGYTF. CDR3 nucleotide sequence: TGTGCCAGCAGCCGACCCCTAGGTCATGGCTACACCTTC.

CDR3 DNA: TGTGCCAGCAGCGCCGGGGGGTTTAGGACAGATACGCAGTATTTT. Translation: CASSAGGFRTDTQYF. The chain has TRBV9 and TRBJ2-3, with 7 bases aligning to TRBD2. The ends lost 3 bases at V and 3 bases at J; junction bases unmatched: 7. Germline V CDR1 and CDR2: SGDLS, YYNGEE. The CDR3 contains 15 residues.

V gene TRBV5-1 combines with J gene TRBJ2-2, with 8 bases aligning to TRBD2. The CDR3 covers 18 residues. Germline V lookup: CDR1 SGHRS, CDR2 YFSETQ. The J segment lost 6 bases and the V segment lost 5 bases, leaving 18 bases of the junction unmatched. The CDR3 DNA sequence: TGCGCCAGCAGAGGGATATTGGGACTAGATTTTCACGCCGGGGAGCTGTTTTTT. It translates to CASRGILGLDFHAGELFF.

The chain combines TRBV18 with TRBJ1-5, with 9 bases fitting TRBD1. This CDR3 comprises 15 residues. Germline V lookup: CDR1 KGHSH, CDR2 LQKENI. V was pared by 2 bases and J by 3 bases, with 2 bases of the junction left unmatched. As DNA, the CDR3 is TGTGCCAGCTCACCAGGACAGGGGTTCAATCAGCCCCAGCATTTT. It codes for CASSPGQGFNQPQHF.

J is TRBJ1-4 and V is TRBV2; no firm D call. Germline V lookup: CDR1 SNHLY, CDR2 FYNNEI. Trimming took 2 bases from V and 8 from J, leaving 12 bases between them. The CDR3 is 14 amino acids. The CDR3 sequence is CASSEKPPREKLFF. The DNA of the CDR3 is TGTGCCAGCAGTGAAAAACCCCCCCGCGAAAAACTGTTTTTT.

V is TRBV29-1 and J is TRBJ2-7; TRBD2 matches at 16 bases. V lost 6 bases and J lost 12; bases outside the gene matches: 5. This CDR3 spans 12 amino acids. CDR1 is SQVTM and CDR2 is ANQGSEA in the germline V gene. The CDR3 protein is CSVPGLAGGLYF. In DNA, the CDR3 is TGCAGCGTCCCGGGACTAGCGGGAGGGCTGTACTTC.

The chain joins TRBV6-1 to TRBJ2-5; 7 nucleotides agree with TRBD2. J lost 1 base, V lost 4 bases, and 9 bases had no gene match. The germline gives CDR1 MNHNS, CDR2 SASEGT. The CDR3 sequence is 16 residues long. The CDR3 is CASSVSGGLAQETQYF. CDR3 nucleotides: TGTGCCAGCAGTGTCTCGGGAGGTTTGGCCCAAGAGACCCAGTACTTC.

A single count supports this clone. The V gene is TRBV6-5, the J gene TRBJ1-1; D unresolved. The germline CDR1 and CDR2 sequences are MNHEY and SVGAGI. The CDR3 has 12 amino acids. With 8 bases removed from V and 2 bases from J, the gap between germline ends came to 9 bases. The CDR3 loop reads CASSMGNTEAFF. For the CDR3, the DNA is TGTGCCAGCTCTATGGGAAACACTGAAGCTTTCTTT.

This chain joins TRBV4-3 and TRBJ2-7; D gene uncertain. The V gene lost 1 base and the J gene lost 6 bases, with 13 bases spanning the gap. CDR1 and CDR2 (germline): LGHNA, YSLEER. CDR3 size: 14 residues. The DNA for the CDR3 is TGCGCCAGCAGCCAAGTCGTAAGGGCCTCCGAGCAGTACTTC. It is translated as CASSQVVRASEQYF.

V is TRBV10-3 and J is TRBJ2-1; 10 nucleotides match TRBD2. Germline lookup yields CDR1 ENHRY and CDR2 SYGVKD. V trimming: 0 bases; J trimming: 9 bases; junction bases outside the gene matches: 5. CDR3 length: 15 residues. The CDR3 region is CAISESPSGSVEQFF. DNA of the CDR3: TGTGCCATCAGTGAGTCGCCTAGCGGGAGTGTTGAGCAGTTCTTC.

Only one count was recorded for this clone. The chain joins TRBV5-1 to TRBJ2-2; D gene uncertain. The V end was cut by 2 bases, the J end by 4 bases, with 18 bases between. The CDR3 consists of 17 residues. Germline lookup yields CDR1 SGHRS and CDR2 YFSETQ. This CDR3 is CASSLGRSAILTGELFF. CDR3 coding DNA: TGCGCCAGCAGCTTAGGCAGGTCAGCCATACTCACCGGGGAGCTGTTTTTT.

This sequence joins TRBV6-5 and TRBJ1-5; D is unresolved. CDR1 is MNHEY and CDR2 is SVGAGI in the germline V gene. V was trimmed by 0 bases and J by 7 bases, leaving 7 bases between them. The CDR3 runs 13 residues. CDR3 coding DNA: TGTGCCAGCAGTTACTCTCCGGGCCAGCCCCAGCATTTT. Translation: CASSYSPGQPQHF.

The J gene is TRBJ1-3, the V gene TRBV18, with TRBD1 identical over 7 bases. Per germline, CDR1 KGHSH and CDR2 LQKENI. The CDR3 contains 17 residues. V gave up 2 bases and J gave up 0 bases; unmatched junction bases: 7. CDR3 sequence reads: CASSPTTGTSSGNTIYF. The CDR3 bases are TGTGCCAGCTCACCAACGACAGGGACCAGCTCTGGAAACACCATATATTTT.

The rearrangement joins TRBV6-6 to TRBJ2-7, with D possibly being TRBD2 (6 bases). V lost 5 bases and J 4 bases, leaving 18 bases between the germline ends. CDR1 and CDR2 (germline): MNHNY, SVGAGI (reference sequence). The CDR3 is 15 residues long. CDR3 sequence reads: CASSTRESGLYEQYF. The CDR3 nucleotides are TGTGCCAGCAGTACCCGGGAGTCTGGGCTTTACGAGCAGTACTTC.

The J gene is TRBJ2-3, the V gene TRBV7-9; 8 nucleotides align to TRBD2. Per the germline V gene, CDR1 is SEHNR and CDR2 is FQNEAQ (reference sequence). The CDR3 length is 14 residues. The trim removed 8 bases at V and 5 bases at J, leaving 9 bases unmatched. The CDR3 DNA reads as TGTGCCAGCGCACCCTCAGCGGGAGTAGATACGCAGTATTTT. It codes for CASAPSAGVDTQYF. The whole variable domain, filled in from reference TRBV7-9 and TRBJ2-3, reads DTGVSQNPRHKITKRGQNVTFRCDPISEHNRLYWYRQTLGQGPEFLTYFQNEAQLEKSRLLSDRFSAERPKGSFSTLEIQRTEQGDSAMYLCASAPSAGVDTQYFGPGTRLTVL.

The CDR3, as DNA: TGCGCCAGCAGCCTCCCGGGGGGGAAGGACAATGAGCAGTTCTTC. This translates into CASSLPGGKDNEQFF. V gene TRBV5-1 combines with J gene TRBJ2-1; TRBD2 agrees at 8 bases. This CDR3 is built from 15 residues. CDR1 SGHRS and CDR2 YFSETQ come from the germline V gene. V was clipped by 4 bases and J by 5 bases; unmatched bases: 8.

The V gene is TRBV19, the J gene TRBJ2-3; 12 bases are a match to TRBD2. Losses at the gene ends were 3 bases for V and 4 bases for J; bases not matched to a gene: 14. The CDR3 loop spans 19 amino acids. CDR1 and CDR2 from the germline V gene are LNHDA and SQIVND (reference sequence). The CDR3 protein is CASSMRTSGTSRWADTQYF. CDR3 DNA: TGTGCCAGTAGTATGAGGACTAGCGGGACCTCCCGGTGGGCAGATACGCAGTATTTT.

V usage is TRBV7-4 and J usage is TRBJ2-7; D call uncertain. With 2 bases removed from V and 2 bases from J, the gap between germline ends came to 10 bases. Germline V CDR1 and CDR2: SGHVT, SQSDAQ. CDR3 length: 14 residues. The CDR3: CASSLWWKTYEQYF. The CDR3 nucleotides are TGTGCCAGCAGCTTATGGTGGAAAACCTACGAGCAGTACTTC.

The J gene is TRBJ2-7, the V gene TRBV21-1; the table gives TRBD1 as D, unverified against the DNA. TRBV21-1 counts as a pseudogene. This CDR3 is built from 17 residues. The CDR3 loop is CASSKAGTGLFSYEQYF. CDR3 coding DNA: TGTGCCAGCAGCAAAGCGGGGACAGGGCTCTTCTCCTACGAGCAGTACTTC.

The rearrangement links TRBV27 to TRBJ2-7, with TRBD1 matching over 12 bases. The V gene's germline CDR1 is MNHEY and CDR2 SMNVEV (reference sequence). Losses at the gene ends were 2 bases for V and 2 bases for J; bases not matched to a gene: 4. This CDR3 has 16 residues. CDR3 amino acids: CASSLGTGGAAYEQYF. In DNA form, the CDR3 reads TGTGCCAGCAGTTTAGGGACAGGGGGCGCCGCCTACGAGCAGTACTTC.

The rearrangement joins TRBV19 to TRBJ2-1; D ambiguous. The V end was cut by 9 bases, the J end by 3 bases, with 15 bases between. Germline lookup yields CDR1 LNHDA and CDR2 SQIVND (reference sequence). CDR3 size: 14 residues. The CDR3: CASTQDAFYNEQFF. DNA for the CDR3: TGTGCCAGCACGCAGGATGCCTTCTACAATGAGCAGTTCTTC.

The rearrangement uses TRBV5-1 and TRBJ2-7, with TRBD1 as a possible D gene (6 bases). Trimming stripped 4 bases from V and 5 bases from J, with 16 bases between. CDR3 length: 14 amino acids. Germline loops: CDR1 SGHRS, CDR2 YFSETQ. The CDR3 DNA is TGCGCCAGCAGCGTGGGACACGAGTCAGACGAGCAGTACTTC. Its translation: CASSVGHESDEQYF.

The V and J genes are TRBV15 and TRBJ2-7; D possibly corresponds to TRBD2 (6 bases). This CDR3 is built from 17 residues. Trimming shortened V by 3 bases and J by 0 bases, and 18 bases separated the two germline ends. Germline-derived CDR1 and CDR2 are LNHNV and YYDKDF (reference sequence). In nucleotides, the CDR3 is TGTGCCACCAGCAGGATACGTGGGCCCGGGAGCTCCTACGAGCAGTACTTC. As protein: CATSRIRGPGSSYEQYF.

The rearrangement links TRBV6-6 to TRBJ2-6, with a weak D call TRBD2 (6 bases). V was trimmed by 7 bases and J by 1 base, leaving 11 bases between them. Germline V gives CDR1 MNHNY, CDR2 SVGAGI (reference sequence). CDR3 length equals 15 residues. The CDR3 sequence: CASINGGSGANVLTF. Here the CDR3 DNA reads TGTGCCAGCATAAATGGGGGGTCTGGGGCCAACGTCCTGACTTTC.

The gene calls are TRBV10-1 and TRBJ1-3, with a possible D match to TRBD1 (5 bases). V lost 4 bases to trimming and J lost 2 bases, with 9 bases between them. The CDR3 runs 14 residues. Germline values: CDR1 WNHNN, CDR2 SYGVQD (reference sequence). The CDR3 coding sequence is TGCGCCAGCAGTGGCCGGGGACCTGGAAACACCATATATTTT. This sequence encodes CASSGRGPGNTIYF.

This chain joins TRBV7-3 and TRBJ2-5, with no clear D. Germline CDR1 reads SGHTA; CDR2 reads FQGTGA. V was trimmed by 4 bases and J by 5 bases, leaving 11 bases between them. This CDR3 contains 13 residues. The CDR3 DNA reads TGTGCCAGCAGCTACGCGGTGCGGGAGACCCAGTACTTC. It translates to CASSYAVRETQYF. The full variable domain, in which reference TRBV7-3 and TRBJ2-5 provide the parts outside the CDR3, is GAGVSQTPSNKVTEKGKYVELRCDPISGHTALYWYRQSLGQGPEFLIYFQGTGAADDSGLPNDRFFAVRPEGSVSTLKIQRTERGDSAVYLCASSYAVRETQYFGPGTRLLVL.

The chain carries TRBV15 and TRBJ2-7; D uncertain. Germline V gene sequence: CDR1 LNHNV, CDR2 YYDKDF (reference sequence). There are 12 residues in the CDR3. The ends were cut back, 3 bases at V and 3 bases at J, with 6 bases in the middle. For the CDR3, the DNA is TGTGCCACCAGCAGCCGAATCTACGAGCAGTACTTC. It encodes CATSSRIYEQYF.

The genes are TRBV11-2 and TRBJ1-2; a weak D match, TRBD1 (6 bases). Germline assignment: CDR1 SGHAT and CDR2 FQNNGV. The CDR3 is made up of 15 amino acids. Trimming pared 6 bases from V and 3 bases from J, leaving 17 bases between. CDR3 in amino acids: CASRRYTGIDYGYTF. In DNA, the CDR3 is TGTGCCAGCAGGAGGTACACAGGGATCGACTATGGCTACACCTTC.

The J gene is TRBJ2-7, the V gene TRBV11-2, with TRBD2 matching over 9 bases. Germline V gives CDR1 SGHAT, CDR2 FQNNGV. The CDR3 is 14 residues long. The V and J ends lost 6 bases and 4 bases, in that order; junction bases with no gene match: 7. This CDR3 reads CASSSSGSRYEQYF. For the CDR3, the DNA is TGTGCCAGCAGTAGTAGCGGGAGTCGTTACGAGCAGTACTTC.

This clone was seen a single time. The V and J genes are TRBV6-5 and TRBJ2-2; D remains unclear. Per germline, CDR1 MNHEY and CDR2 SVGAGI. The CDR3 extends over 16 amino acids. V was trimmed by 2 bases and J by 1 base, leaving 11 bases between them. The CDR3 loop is CASSYGGVLNTGELFF. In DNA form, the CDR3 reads TGTGCCAGCAGTTACGGTGGAGTGCTGAACACCGGGGAGCTGTTTTTT.

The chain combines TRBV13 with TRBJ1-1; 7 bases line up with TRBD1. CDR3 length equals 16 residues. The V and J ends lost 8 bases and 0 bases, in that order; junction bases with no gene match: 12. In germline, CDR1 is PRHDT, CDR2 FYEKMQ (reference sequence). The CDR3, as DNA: TGTGCCAGCGAACAGGGGAACGGCGTCTTGAACACTGAAGCTTTCTTT. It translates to CASEQGNGVLNTEAFF.

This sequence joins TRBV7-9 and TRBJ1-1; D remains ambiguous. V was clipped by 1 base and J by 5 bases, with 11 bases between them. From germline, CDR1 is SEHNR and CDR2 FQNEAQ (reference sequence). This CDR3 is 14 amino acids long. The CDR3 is CASSLEAPMTEAFF. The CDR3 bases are TGTGCCAGCAGCTTAGAGGCACCCATGACTGAAGCTTTCTTT.